The 10 T cell receptor beta chains given below trace back to one sample, sequenced in a study of cytomegalovirus exposure and HLA in healthy donors. Primers included in the PCR were 60 Vbeta and 13 Jbeta primers. Repertoires were generated with immunoSEQ multiplex PCR, while TCRdb's copy carries only in-frame clones and drops some. The data contain approximately 140,000 clones, around 79% of them singletons. Sequencing was performed on PBMCs. Source of these receptors: a female donor in good health and CMV-seronegative.

The chain combines TRBV4-1 with TRBJ2-7, with D hard to call. Trimming removed 1 base at V and 2 bases at J, with 12 bases between. CDR3 length equals 15 residues. In germline, CDR1 is MGHRA, CDR2 YSYEKL. This chain's CDR3 is CASSQAPTIPYEQYF. The CDR3 DNA reads as TGCGCCAGCAGCCAAGCTCCTACCATCCCCTACGAGCAGTACTTC.

To note about this clone: The same CDR3 can be traced to other DNA sequences in this sample. The genes are TRBV28 and TRBJ2-7; D remains unclear. This CDR3 spans 12 amino acids. The V end was cut by 3 bases, the J end by 2 bases, with 5 bases between. In germline, CDR1 is MDHEN, CDR2 SYDVKM. Written as DNA, the CDR3 is TGTGCCAGCAGTTTGGCCACCTACGAGCAGTACTTC. Translated, it gives CASSLATYEQYF.

This chain uses TRBV11-2 with TRBJ1-2, with D possibly being TRBD1 (6 bases). CDR1 SGHAT and CDR2 FQNNGV come from the germline V gene. V shed 1 base and J shed 4 bases, with 10 bases lying between them. The CDR3 is made up of 14 amino acids. CDR3 sequence: CASSLGAGVYGYTF. Written as DNA, the CDR3 is TGTGCCAGCAGCTTAGGGGCAGGGGTCTATGGCTACACCTTC.

The rearrangement uses TRBV29-1 and TRBJ2-5, with a possible D match to TRBD1 (6 bases). The CDR3 has 14 amino acids. Germline V gene sequence: CDR1 SQVTM, CDR2 ANQGSEA. V lost 0 bases and J 4 bases, leaving 12 bases between the germline ends. CDR3 residues: CSVEEGKGGETQYF. CDR3 in DNA: TGCAGCGTTGAAGAAGGGAAAGGGGGAGAGACCCAGTACTTC. Variable domain in full (rest from reference TRBV29-1 and TRBJ2-5): SAVISQKPSRDICQRGTSLTIQCQVDSQVTMMFWYRQQPGQSLTLIATANQGSEATYESGFVIDKFPISRPNLTFSTLTVSNMSPEDSSIYLCSVEEGKGGETQYFGPGTRLLVL.

The chain links TRBV7-2 to TRBJ1-2, with D unresolved. The V and J ends lost 1 base and 1 base respectively, with 10 bases between them. Germline V gives CDR1 SGHTA, CDR2 FQGNSA. The CDR3 consists of 15 residues. CDR3 bases: TGTGCCAGCAGCTTAGGCTTCGACTATAACTATGGCTACACCTTC. It yields the protein CASSLGFDYNYGYTF.

This chain uses TRBV30 with TRBJ2-3; D possibly corresponds to TRBD1 (5 bases). Germline loops: CDR1 GTSNPN, CDR2 SVGIG (reference sequence). V gave up 3 bases and J gave up 0 bases, with 10 bases separating them. The CDR3 loop spans 14 amino acids. Here the CDR3 reads CAWRRGYSTDTQYF. The CDR3, as DNA: TGTGCCTGGAGAAGGGGATATAGCACAGATACGCAGTATTTT.

The CDR3 DNA follows: TGTGCCAGCAGCCGGGACAGGGGGGATCCCGGGGAGCTGTTTTTT. Amino acids: CASSRDRGDPGELFF. The rearrangement joins TRBV7-9 to TRBJ2-2; 11 bases match TRBD1. CDR1 and CDR2 from the germline V gene are SEHNR and FQNEAQ (reference sequence). V dropped 5 bases and J dropped 6; count of bases not matched to a gene: 5. The CDR3 has 15 amino acids.

In its sample, this clone was seen a few times. The CDR3 bases are TGCGCCAGCAGCTTGGGCAGGGGGAAGGATTTTTGGTATGGTGAAAAACTGTTTTTT. This encodes CASSLGRGKDFWYGEKLFF. The rearrangement links TRBV5-1 to TRBJ1-4, with 7 bases aligning to TRBD1. V was clipped by 0 bases and J by 7 bases; unmatched bases: 18. The CDR3 contains 19 residues. Looked up from germline, CDR1 is SGHRS and CDR2 is YFSETQ.

This rearrangement joins TRBV6-6 to TRBJ1-6; 8 bases agree with TRBD1. Trimming removed 5 bases from V and 10 bases from J; junction bases left unmatched: 7. The CDR3 has 14 residues. CDR1 and CDR2 from the germline V gene are MNHNY and SVGAGI (reference sequence). The CDR3 protein is CASSHGTGQSPLHF. The CDR3, as DNA: TGTGCCAGCAGTCACGGGACAGGCCAGTCACCCCTCCACTTT.

The genes are TRBV9 and TRBJ2-3, with D tentatively TRBD1 (5 bases). In germline, CDR1 is SGDLS, CDR2 YYNGEE. The CDR3 runs 15 residues. V lost 0 bases to trimming and J lost 1 base, with 9 bases between them. CDR3 loop: CASSVGLGGTDTQYF. The CDR3 coding sequence is TGTGCCAGCAGCGTAGGGCTAGGGGGCACAGATACGCAGTATTTT.